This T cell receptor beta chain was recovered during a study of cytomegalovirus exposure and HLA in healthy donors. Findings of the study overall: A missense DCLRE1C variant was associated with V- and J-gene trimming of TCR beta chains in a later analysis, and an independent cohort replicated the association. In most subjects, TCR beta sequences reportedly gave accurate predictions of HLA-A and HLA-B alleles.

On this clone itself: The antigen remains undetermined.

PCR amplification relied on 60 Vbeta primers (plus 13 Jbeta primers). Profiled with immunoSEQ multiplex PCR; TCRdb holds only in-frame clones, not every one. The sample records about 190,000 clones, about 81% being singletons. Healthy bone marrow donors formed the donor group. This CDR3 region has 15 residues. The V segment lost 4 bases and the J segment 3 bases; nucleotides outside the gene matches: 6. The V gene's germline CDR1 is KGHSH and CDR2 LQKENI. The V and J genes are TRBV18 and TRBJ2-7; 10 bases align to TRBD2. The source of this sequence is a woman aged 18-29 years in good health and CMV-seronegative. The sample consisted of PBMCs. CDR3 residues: CASSLTGTSVYEQYF. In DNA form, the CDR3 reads TGTGCCAGCTCACTTACCGGGACTAGCGTCTACGAGCAGTACTTC.